The entry that follows covers one T cell receptor (beta chain) sequence. In germline, CDR1 is LNHDA, CDR2 SQIVND (reference sequence). The CDR3 extends over 16 amino acids. V was pared by 6 bases and J by 7 bases, with 21 bases between. The entry originates in a study of control samples from healthy donors and cancer patients. Assay: immunoSEQ multiplex PCR; the TCRdb copy retains only in-frame clones and omits some. This table has about 150,000 clones, more than 85% appearing once. The sequence derives from a man aged 50-59 years in good health. V usage is TRBV19 and J usage is TRBJ2-2; TRBD2 might be the D (7 bases). The specimen sequenced was blood. CDR3 DNA: TGTGCCAGTAGACCTGGGGGGGTTAACAGGGTCGGGGAGCTGTTTTTT. This gives the protein CASRPGGVNRVGELFF.